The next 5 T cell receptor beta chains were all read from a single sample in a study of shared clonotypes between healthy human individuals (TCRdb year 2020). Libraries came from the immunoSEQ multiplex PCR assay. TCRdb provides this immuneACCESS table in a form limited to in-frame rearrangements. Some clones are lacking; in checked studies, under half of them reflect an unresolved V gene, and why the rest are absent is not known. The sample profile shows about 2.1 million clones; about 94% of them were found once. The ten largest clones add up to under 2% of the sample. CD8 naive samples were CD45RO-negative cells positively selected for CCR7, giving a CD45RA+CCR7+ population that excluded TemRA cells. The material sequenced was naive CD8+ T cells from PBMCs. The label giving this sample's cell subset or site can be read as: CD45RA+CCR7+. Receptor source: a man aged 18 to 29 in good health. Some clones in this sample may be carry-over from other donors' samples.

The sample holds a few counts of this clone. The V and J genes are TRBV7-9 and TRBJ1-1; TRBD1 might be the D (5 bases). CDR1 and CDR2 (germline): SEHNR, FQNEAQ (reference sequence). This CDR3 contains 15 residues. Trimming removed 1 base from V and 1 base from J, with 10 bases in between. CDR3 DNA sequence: TGTGCCAGCAGCTTAGGGCGACAGTCGAACACTGAAGCTTTCTTT. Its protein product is CASSLGRQSNTEAFF.

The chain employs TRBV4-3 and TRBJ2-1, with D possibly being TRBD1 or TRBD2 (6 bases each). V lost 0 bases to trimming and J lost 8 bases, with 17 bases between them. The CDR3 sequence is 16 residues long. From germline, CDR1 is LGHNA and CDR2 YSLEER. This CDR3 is CASSQDMGGGWYEQFF. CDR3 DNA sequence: TGCGCCAGCAGCCAAGATATGGGGGGCGGTTGGTATGAGCAGTTCTTC.

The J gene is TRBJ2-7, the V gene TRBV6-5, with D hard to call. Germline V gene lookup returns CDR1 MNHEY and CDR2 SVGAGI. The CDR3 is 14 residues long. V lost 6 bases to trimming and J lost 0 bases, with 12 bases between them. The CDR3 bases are TGTGCCAGCAGCCCCTCGGAGACCTCCTACGAGCAGTACTTC. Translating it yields CASSPSETSYEQYF.

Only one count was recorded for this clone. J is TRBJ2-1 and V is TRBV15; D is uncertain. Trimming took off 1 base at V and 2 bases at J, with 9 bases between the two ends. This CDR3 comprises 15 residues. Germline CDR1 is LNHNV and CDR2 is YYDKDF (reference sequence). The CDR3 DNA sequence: TGTGCCACCAGCAGAGCGCATCTCCCCTACAATGAGCAGTTCTTC. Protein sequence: CATSRAHLPYNEQFF.

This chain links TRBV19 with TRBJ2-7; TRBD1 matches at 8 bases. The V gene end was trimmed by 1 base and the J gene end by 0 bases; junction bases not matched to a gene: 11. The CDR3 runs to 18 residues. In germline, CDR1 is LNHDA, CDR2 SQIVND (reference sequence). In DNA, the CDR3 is TGTGCCAGTAGTATAGGGGTAGCAGGGGGCATCGGCTCCTACGAGCAGTACTTC. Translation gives CASSIGVAGGIGSYEQYF.